What follows are 20 T cell receptor beta chains derived from one specimen sequenced in a study of cytomegalovirus exposure and HLA in healthy donors. PCR used 60 Vbeta primers and 13 Jbeta primers. Profiled with immunoSEQ multiplex PCR; TCRdb holds only in-frame clones, not every one. Of around 130,000 clones listed, around 70% are singletons. Sequencing input: PBMCs. These receptors were collected from a man aged 25-40 years in good health and CMV-seronegative.

The J gene is TRBJ1-1, the V gene TRBV4-1; D unclear. The V and J ends lost 2 bases and 6 bases respectively, with 19 bases between them. The CDR3 is made up of 16 amino acids. The germline V gene has CDR1 MGHRA and CDR2 YSYEKL. As DNA, the CDR3 is TGCGCCAGCAGCCAATTAATGACGCGGGGTGAAGCTGAAGCTTTCTTT. Amino acids: CASSQLMTRGEAEAFF.

J is TRBJ2-7 and V is TRBV7-3, with D tentatively TRBD1 (6 bases). The CDR3 sequence is 15 residues long. V was shortened by 5 bases and J by 5 bases, with 19 bases between the two germline ends. In germline, CDR1 is SGHTA, CDR2 FQGTGA. CDR3 residues: CASSPMGQGQDEQYF. The DNA for the CDR3 is TGTGCCAGCAGCCCCATGGGGCAGGGGCAGGACGAGCAGTACTTC.

V gene TRBV27 combines with J gene TRBJ2-7; tentatively, D is TRBD2 (6 bases). Per the germline V gene, CDR1 is MNHEY and CDR2 is SMNVEV (reference sequence). This CDR3 has 15 residues. The germline V and J ends were trimmed by 3 bases and 3 bases, with 15 bases remaining between them. CDR3 nucleotide sequence: TGTGCCAGCAGTTTGGCTGGCGGAGGGATCTACGAGCAGTACTTC. This sequence encodes CASSLAGGGIYEQYF.

The J gene is TRBJ1-1, the V gene TRBV5-3; the D is unclear. TRBV5-3 is annotated as an ORF whose role is uncertain. The CDR3 is 11 amino acids. V lost 5 bases and J 5 bases, leaving 7 bases between the germline ends. The CDR3 DNA sequence: TGTGCCAGAAGACTTATAACTGAAGCTTTCTTT. Its protein product is CARRLITEAFF.

The chain couples TRBV30 to TRBJ1-3; D might be TRBD1 (5 bases). The CDR3 sequence is 13 residues long. The V end was cut by 5 bases, the J end by 7 bases, with 15 bases between. The germline gives CDR1 GTSNPN, CDR2 SVGIG (reference sequence). In nucleotides, the CDR3 is TGTGCCTGGGTTCAGTGGGCAGGGAACACCATATATTTT. Its translation is CAWVQWAGNTIYF. Full variable domain (rest looked up from reference TRBV30 and TRBJ1-3): SQTIHQWPATLVQPVGSPLSLECTVEGTSNPNLYWYRQAAGRGLQLLFYSVGIGQISSEVPQNLSASRPQDRQFILSSKKLLLSDSGFYLCAWVQWAGNTIYFGEGSWLTVV.

As concerns this clone: Distinct nucleotide sequences in the sample also encode this CDR3. The CDR3 spells CASSSGQHTGELFF. The CDR3 DNA follows: TGTGCCAGCAGCTCAGGACAGCACACCGGGGAGCTGTTTTTT. J is TRBJ2-2 and V is TRBV7-3, with a possible D match to TRBD1 (6 bases). CDR1 SGHTA and CDR2 FQGTGA come from the germline V gene. There are 14 residues in the CDR3. The germline V and J ends were trimmed by 4 bases and 3 bases, with 9 bases remaining between them.

This chain connects TRBV30 to TRBJ1-1, with 8 positions matching TRBD1. CDR3 length equals 12 residues. Losses at the gene ends were 5 bases for V and 10 bases for J; bases not matched to a gene: 9. Per germline, CDR1 GTSNPN and CDR2 SVGIG (reference sequence). The CDR3: CAWGGTGGSAFF. The CDR3 bases are TGTGCCTGGGGGGGGACAGGAGGGTCAGCTTTCTTT.

V is TRBV15 and J is TRBJ1-2; TRBD1 aligns across 9 bases. CDR3 length: 15 amino acids. Germline V gene lookup returns CDR1 LNHNV and CDR2 YYDKDF (reference sequence). J lost 1 base, V lost 2 bases, and 2 bases had no gene match. The DNA of the CDR3 is TGTGCCACCAGCAGATCGGACAGGGGTAACTATGGCTACACCTTC. This gives the protein CATSRSDRGNYGYTF.

CDR3 coding DNA: TGCGCCAGCAGCCAAGAGCGGTATGGTAGCGGGCGGTACTACGAGCAGTACTTC. Protein: CASSQERYGSGRYYEQYF. This chain joins TRBV4-3 and TRBJ2-7; 7 bases agree with TRBD2. The trim removed 0 bases at V and 3 bases at J, leaving 14 bases unmatched. Germline CDR1 and CDR2: LGHNA and YSLEER. CDR3 size: 18 residues.

This chain links TRBV11-2 with TRBJ2-1, with a weak D call TRBD1 (5 bases). V was trimmed by 6 bases and J by 1 base, leaving 22 bases between them. Germline V gives CDR1 SGHAT, CDR2 FQNNGV. The CDR3 runs to 18 residues. As DNA, the CDR3 is TGTGCCAGCAGGCCAAAGGGGTACAGACCGTTTTCCTACAATGAGCAGTTCTTC. Encoded protein: CASRPKGYRPFSYNEQFF.

The rearrangement links TRBV7-2 to TRBJ1-4, with TRBD1 matching over 8 bases. Losses at the gene ends were 5 bases for V and 7 bases for J; bases not matched to a gene: 6. The CDR3 loop spans 14 amino acids. The germline V gene encodes CDR1 SGHTA and CDR2 FQGNSA. The CDR3 sequence: CASSRDRSSEKLFF. Written as DNA, the CDR3 is TGTGCCAGCAGCCGGGACAGGAGTTCTGAAAAACTGTTTTTT.

This chain links TRBV7-8 with TRBJ2-7, with D possibly matching TRBD1 (6 bases). V shed 1 base and J shed 1 base, with 11 bases lying between them. Looked up from germline, CDR1 is SGHVS and CDR2 is FQNEAQ. CDR3 length: 15 residues. The CDR3 loop reads CASSLEWGRSYEQYF. The CDR3 DNA reads TGTGCCAGCAGCTTAGAGTGGGGGCGTTCCTACGAGCAGTACTTC.

V usage is TRBV2 and J usage is TRBJ2-7, with a weak D call TRBD1 (5 bases). Germline V gives CDR1 SNHLY, CDR2 FYNNEI. This CDR3 is 14 amino acids long. V gave up 3 bases and J gave up 3 bases, with 12 bases separating them. The CDR3 DNA reads TGTGCCAGCAGTGAGCAGGGTTCACTCTACGAGCAGTACTTC. Protein: CASSEQGSLYEQYF.

CDR3 nucleotide sequence: TGCGCCAGCAGCTTGGGCGGGGGGGCCGATGAGCAGTTCTTC. Translating gives CASSLGGGADEQFF. This chain uses TRBV5-1 with TRBJ2-1; 9 nucleotides agree with TRBD2. The germline gives CDR1 SGHRS, CDR2 YFSETQ. This CDR3 is 14 amino acids long. V was clipped by 0 bases and J by 8 bases; unmatched bases: 3.

This clone has just one count. CDR3 region: CASTSGQGTKRENQPQHF. CDR3 bases: TGTGCCAGCACCTCCGGACAGGGAACAAAAAGAGAGAATCAGCCCCAGCATTTT. The rearrangement uses TRBV28 and TRBJ1-5, with TRBD1 identical over 8 bases. The J segment lost 4 bases and the V segment lost 7 bases, leaving 18 bases of the junction unmatched. Germline-derived CDR1 and CDR2 are MDHEN and SYDVKM. The CDR3 covers 18 residues.

The rearrangement joins TRBV5-1 to TRBJ2-3, with 7 bases that match TRBD1. CDR3 length equals 20 residues. Unmatched junction bases numbered 22, after V lost 0 bases and J lost 6 bases. Germline lookup yields CDR1 SGHRS and CDR2 YFSETQ. The CDR3 loop reads CASSLASLTGTVSIMDTQYF. The CDR3, as DNA: TGCGCCAGCAGCTTGGCTTCCCTGACCGGGACAGTTAGTATAATGGATACGCAGTATTTT. Based on the CDR3 plus reference TRBV5-1 and TRBJ2-3, the full variable domain is KAGVTQTPRYLIKTRGQQVTLSCSPISGHRSVSWYQQTPGQGLQFLFEYFSETQRNKGNFPGRFSGRQFSNSRSEMNVSTLELGDSALYLCASSLASLTGTVSIMDTQYFGPGTRLTVL.

This clone was seen a handful of times. The V gene is TRBV7-2, the J gene TRBJ2-7; a possible D gene is TRBD1 (5 bases). The CDR3 consists of 14 residues. CDR1 and CDR2 (germline): SGHTA, FQGNSA. The V end was cut by 1 base, the J end by 5 bases, with 12 bases between. The CDR3 coding sequence is TGTGCCAGCAGCTTAGATTACAGGCACCACGAGCAGTACTTC. It specifies CASSLDYRHHEQYF.

This clone was seen once. The V gene is TRBV6-6, the J gene TRBJ2-5; tentative D call: TRBD2 (5 bases). Germline CDR1 and CDR2: MNHNY and SVGAGI (reference sequence). This CDR3 spans 14 amino acids. The ends were cut back, 5 bases at V and 5 bases at J, with 15 bases in the middle. The CDR3 DNA reads as TGTGCCAGCAGTGAGTCAAGCGGTGGGGAGACCCAGTACTTC. It codes for CASSESSGGETQYF.

As DNA, the CDR3 is TGTGCCAGCAGCGGAGAACAGGGGAACTATGGCTACACCTTC. It encodes CASSGEQGNYGYTF. The chain couples TRBV9 to TRBJ1-2, with 7 nucleotides matching TRBD1. Germline loops: CDR1 SGDLS, CDR2 YYNGEE. The CDR3 runs to 14 residues. V lost 3 bases and J lost 2; bases outside the gene matches: 4. Drawing the rest from reference TRBV9 and TRBJ1-2, the complete variable domain is DSGVTQTPKHLITATGQRVTLRCSPRSGDLSVYWYQQSLDQGLQFLIQYYNGEERAKGNILERFSAQQFPDLHSELNLSSLELGDSALYFCASSGEQGNYGYTFGSGTRLTVV.

The V gene is TRBV5-1, the J gene TRBJ2-7; a weak D match, TRBD1 (5 bases). The CDR3 length is 17 residues. The V end lost 0 bases, the J end lost 3 bases, and 19 bases lay between the germline ends. CDR1 and CDR2 (germline): SGHRS, YFSETQ. CDR3 loop: CASSLGQQAPQLYEQYF. As DNA, the CDR3 is TGCGCCAGCAGCTTGGGACAACAGGCGCCTCAGCTCTACGAGCAGTACTTC. The full variable domain, with the rest looked up from reference TRBV5-1 and TRBJ2-7, is KAGVTQTPRYLIKTRGQQVTLSCSPISGHRSVSWYQQTPGQGLQFLFEYFSETQRNKGNFPGRFSGRQFSNSRSEMNVSTLELGDSALYLCASSLGQQAPQLYEQYFGPGTRLTVT.